A selection of T cell receptor beta chains follows, all from one sample in a study of shared clonotypes between healthy human individuals. TCRdb keeps only in-frame clones here, not all; method: immunoSEQ multiplex PCR. The table shows a few million clones, with 90% to 97% occurring only once. Sequencing was performed on naive CD4+ T cells sorted from blood. These receptors all stem from a man between 18 and 35 years old in good health. CDR3s include the opening cysteine and the closing phenylalanine or tryptophan. The order of the fields is V gene, D gene, J gene, clone size, CDR3 DNA, CDR3 protein. D genes are given only for firm matches. Clone size is stated in some rows and not others, as once, few, many or a class when expanded.

V: TRBV2
D: .
J: TRBJ2-3
size: .
DNA: TGTGCCAGCAGTGAAGGGGCTGATACGCAGTATTTT
CDR3: CASSEGADTQYF

V: TRBV5-1
D: .
J: TRBJ2-1
size: .
DNA: TGCGCCAGCAGCTTGGTAGGAGCGGACAATGAGCAGTTCTTC
CDR3: CASSLVGADNEQFF

V: TRBV11-2
D: TRBD1
J: TRBJ1-1
size: .
DNA: TGTGCCAGCAGCTTCGGACTGACAGGGACAGCTTTCTTT
CDR3: CASSFGLTGTAFF

V: TRBV2
D: .
J: TRBJ1-5
size: .
DNA: TGTGCCAGCAGGTTAAATAGCAATCAGCCCCAGCATTTT
CDR3: CASRLNSNQPQHF

V: TRBV28
D: .
J: TRBJ2-6
size: once
DNA: TGTGCCAGCAGTCTCCCTCCTGGGGCCAACGTCCTGACTTTC
CDR3: CASSLPPGANVLTF

V: TRBV11-2
D: TRBD1
J: TRBJ2-3
size: .
DNA: TGTGCCAGCAGCCAGGCGGGCCGGACAGGGAGCACAGATACGCAGTATTTT
CDR3: CASSQAGRTGSTDTQYF

V: TRBV19
D: TRBD1
J: TRBJ1-4
size: .
DNA: TGTGCCAGTAGTATGACAGGGACTGCTAATGAAAAACTGTTTTTT
CDR3: CASSMTGTANEKLFF

V: TRBV6-5
D: .
J: TRBJ2-7
size: few
DNA: TGTGCCAGCAGTTACGGGAGCGAGCAGTACTTC
CDR3: CASSYGSEQYF

V: TRBV4-2
D: TRBD1
J: TRBJ2-5
size: once
DNA: TGTGCCAGCAGCCAAGCAGGGGGTGGGGAGACCCAGTACTTC
CDR3: CASSQAGGGETQYF

V: TRBV6-1
D: .
J: TRBJ1-2
size: once
DNA: TGTGCCAGCAGTGAAGTCGGGAGGGGCTACACCTTC
CDR3: CASSEVGRGYTF

V: TRBV7-6
D: TRBD1
J: TRBJ1-3
size: once
DNA: TGTGCCAGCAGCCGCGGACAGGGGCGACATCTCTCTGGAAACACCATATATTTT
CDR3: CASSRGQGRHLSGNTIYF

V: TRBV21-1
D: .
J: TRBJ1-5
size: .
DNA: TGCTTCCTGCGGGACCAGCCCCAGCATTTT
CDR3: CFLRDQPQHF

V: TRBV11-3
D: .
J: TRBJ2-7
size: .
DNA: TGTGCCAGCAGCTTAGGACTAGGCTCTGACGAGCAGTACTTC
CDR3: CASSLGLGSDEQYF

V: TRBV19
D: .
J: TRBJ2-7
size: .
DNA: TGTGCCAGTAGTACTATGGGCGAGCAGTACTTC
CDR3: CASSTMGEQYF

V: TRBV18
D: TRBD1
J: TRBJ2-5
size: .
DNA: TGTGCCAGCTCACCGCAGGGGGCAATCCAAGAGACCCAGTACTTC
CDR3: CASSPQGAIQETQYF

V: TRBV7-2
D: TRBD1
J: TRBJ2-3
size: .
DNA: TGTGCCAGCAGCCGCACCGGGACAGCCACAGATACGCAGTATTTT
CDR3: CASSRTGTATDTQYF

V: TRBV7-2
D: .
J: TRBJ2-1
size: .
DNA: TGTGCCAGCAGCTTAGTGGGGACATCCTACAATGAGCAGTTCTTC
CDR3: CASSLVGTSYNEQFF

V: TRBV5-8
D: .
J: TRBJ2-5
size: .
DNA: TGTGCCAGCAGCCGCGGGACGGGACAAGGGTCAACCCAGTACTTC
CDR3: CASSRGTGQGSTQYF

V: TRBV6-5
D: TRBD1
J: TRBJ2-1
size: .
DNA: TGTGCCAGCAGTCGGGACAGGTCTCGGAATGAGCAGTTCTTC
CDR3: CASSRDRSRNEQFF

V: TRBV5-8
D: .
J: TRBJ1-1
size: .
DNA: TGTGCCAGCAGCTTGGCTCTGGGTGGCGCTGAAGCTTTCTTT
CDR3: CASSLALGGAEAFF

V: TRBV25-1
D: TRBD1
J: TRBJ1-2
size: .
DNA: TGTGCCAGCAGTGATCCGGGACAGGGGGCAATGGGCTACACCTTC
CDR3: CASSDPGQGAMGYTF

V: TRBV2
D: .
J: TRBJ1-6
size: .
DNA: TGTGCCAGCAGTGGGGGGGGTGACTATAATTCACCCCTCCACTTT
CDR3: CASSGGGDYNSPLHF

V: TRBV9
D: TRBD1
J: TRBJ2-1
size: .
DNA: TGTGCCAGCAGCGCCCTGGGGGACAGGGGCCACAATGAGCAGTTCTTC
CDR3: CASSALGDRGHNEQFF

V: TRBV2
D: .
J: TRBJ2-3
size: .
DNA: TGTGCCAGCAGTGAAGGGAGGAAGCCGAGCACAGATACGCAGTATTTT
CDR3: CASSEGRKPSTDTQYF

V: TRBV5-5
D: TRBD1
J: TRBJ2-7
size: .
DNA: TGTGCCAGCAGCTTGGCCGGGACAGGCTCGCGGGAGCAGTACTTC
CDR3: CASSLAGTGSREQYF

V: TRBV6-5
D: .
J: TRBJ1-5
size: .
DNA: TGTGCCAGCAGTGGGGACACCTCAAGGCCCCAGCATTTT
CDR3: CASSGDTSRPQHF

V: TRBV7-9
D: TRBD2
J: TRBJ2-7
size: .
DNA: TGTGCCAGCAGCTTAGCGCGGGGGAAGTCCTACGAGCAGTACTTC
CDR3: CASSLARGKSYEQYF

V: TRBV11-1
D: TRBD1
J: TRBJ1-5
size: .
DNA: TGTGCCGCAGACAACAGGGGGAACGAGGGCAATCAGCCCCAGCATTTT
CDR3: CAADNRGNEGNQPQHF

V: TRBV28
D: .
J: TRBJ1-5
size: .
DNA: TGTGCCAGCAGTTTAAGGGATTTGGGGCAGCCCCAGCATTTT
CDR3: CASSLRDLGQPQHF

V: TRBV6-5
D: TRBD1
J: TRBJ1-3
size: .
DNA: TGTGCCAGCAAAATGACAGGGACGGGAAACACCATATATTTT
CDR3: CASKMTGTGNTIYF

V: TRBV25-1
D: TRBD2
J: TRBJ2-5
size: .
DNA: TGTGCCAGCAGTGATCGGACTAGCGGGAGATTTGAGACCCAGTACTTC
CDR3: CASSDRTSGRFETQYF

V: TRBV10-1
D: TRBD2
J: TRBJ2-4
size: .
DNA: TGCGCCAGCAAAAAAGAACTAGCGCTTAAAAACATTCAGTACTTC
CDR3: CASKKELALKNIQYF

V: TRBV5-1
D: TRBD1
J: TRBJ1-5
size: .
DNA: TGCGCCAGCAGTGGGATAACAGGGGGCCAGCCCCAGCATTTT
CDR3: CASSGITGGQPQHF

V: TRBV9
D: .
J: TRBJ2-2
size: .
DNA: TGTGCCAGCAGCGTAAATAACGGGGAGCTGTTTTTT
CDR3: CASSVNNGELFF

V: TRBV11-2
D: .
J: TRBJ2-7
size: .
DNA: TGTGCCAGCAGCTTAGATCCATGGGGTGCCTACGAGCAGTACTTC
CDR3: CASSLDPWGAYEQYF

V: TRBV6-5
D: .
J: TRBJ2-2
size: .
DNA: TGTGCCAGCAGTTACTTAAACACCGGGGAGCTGTTTTTT
CDR3: CASSYLNTGELFF

V: TRBV5-4
D: TRBD1
J: TRBJ1-6
size: .
DNA: TGTGCCAGCAGCCCGGGACAGGGCCTTAATTCACCCCTCCACTTT
CDR3: CASSPGQGLNSPLHF

V: TRBV5-1
D: TRBD2
J: TRBJ2-3
size: .
DNA: TGCGCCAGCAGCCCGTCTGGAGGGAGGGGCACAGATACGCAGTATTTT
CDR3: CASSPSGGRGTDTQYF

V: TRBV4-3
D: .
J: TRBJ2-3
size: .
DNA: TGCGCCAGCAGCCCCCTTGGTGGTTCCTCTAGCACAGATACGCAGTATTTT
CDR3: CASSPLGGSSSTDTQYF

V: TRBV6-1
D: .
J: TRBJ1-5
size: once
DNA: TGTGCCAGCAGTGAAAAGGGCGGGGGTCAGCCCCAGCATTTT
CDR3: CASSEKGGGQPQHF

V: TRBV15
D: TRBD1
J: TRBJ2-1
size: once
DNA: TGTGCCACCAGCGAGGACGACAGGGAAAGAGGAAATGAGCAGTTCTTC
CDR3: CATSEDDRERGNEQFF

V: TRBV5-6
D: .
J: TRBJ2-7
size: .
DNA: TGTGCCAGCAGCCCCCCCTGGGGATTACCCTACGAGCAGTACTTC
CDR3: CASSPPWGLPYEQYF

V: TRBV11-2
D: TRBD1
J: TRBJ2-1
size: .
DNA: TGTGCCAGCAGCTTAGGATCCGACAGGGTACAGGGGCAGTTCTTC
CDR3: CASSLGSDRVQGQFF

V: TRBV27
D: .
J: TRBJ1-2
size: .
DNA: TGTGCCACCGCAACTTTATCGGGAGGAAAAGCTGGCTACACCTTC
CDR3: CATATLSGGKAGYTF

V: TRBV6-6
D: .
J: TRBJ2-7
size: .
DNA: TGTGCCAGCAGTTATGGAGGGTCCCCCCGGAGCTACGAGCAGTACTTC
CDR3: CASSYGGSPRSYEQYF

V: TRBV10-3
D: .
J: TRBJ2-7
size: .
DNA: TGTGCCATCAATAGGGACTCCTCGTACGAGCAGTACTTC
CDR3: CAINRDSSYEQYF

V: TRBV25-1
D: TRBD1
J: TRBJ1-6
size: .
DNA: TGTGCCAGCAGGGGACAGTCGGGTTCACCCCTCCACTTT
CDR3: CASRGQSGSPLHF

V: TRBV5-6
D: .
J: TRBJ2-1
size: .
DNA: TGTGCCAGCACCCGAGGAGCAGCGGCCAATGAGCAGTTCTTC
CDR3: CASTRGAAANEQFF

V: TRBV28
D: .
J: TRBJ1-5
size: .
DNA: TGTGCCAGCAGTTTATTGGACGGACCGACTCAGCCCCAGCATTTT
CDR3: CASSLLDGPTQPQHF

V: TRBV11-2
D: TRBD1
J: TRBJ2-7
size: .
DNA: TGTGCCAGCAGCCTCCGTGGGGGACAGGGACTTCCGAGGATGGACGAGCAGTACTTC
CDR3: CASSLRGGQGLPRMDEQYF

V: TRBV2
D: .
J: TRBJ2-1
size: .
DNA: TGTGCCAGCAGGCCTACCCTCTACAATGAGCAGTTCTTC
CDR3: CASRPTLYNEQFF

V: TRBV9
D: TRBD2
J: TRBJ2-2
size: .
DNA: TGTGCCTCCGGGAGGACGGTGGCGGGGGAGCTGTTTTTT
CDR3: CASGRTVAGELFF